These T cell receptor beta chains were read from a single sample in a study of T cell responses to AZD1222 COVID-19 vaccine. Assay: immunoSEQ multiplex PCR; the TCRdb copy retains only in-frame clones and omits some. Of 75,000 to 90,000 clones in the sample, more than 85% were seen once. The specimen comprised peripheral blood, sampled 28 days after the second AZD1222 dose. The receptors derive from an adult who received the AZD1222 COVID-19 vaccine. Both conserved end residues are part of each CDR3. A D gene is named only where the DNA matches it firmly. Size tells how often a clone was seen (once, few, many) or the class of an expanded clone, and some rows leave it out.

size: -; J: TRBJ2-2; V: TRBV10-2; D: TRBD1; DNA: TGCGCCAGCACCCAGACAGGGACCGGGGAGCTGTTTTTT; CDR3: CASTQTGTGELFF
size: -; J: TRBJ2-5; V: TRBV5-6; D: TRBD1; DNA: TGTGCCAGCTGGGACAGGGTTAAGGAGACCCAGTACTTC; CDR3: CASWDRVKETQYF
size: -; J: TRBJ2-3; V: TRBV10-3; D: TRBD2; DNA: TGTGCCATCAGACCGGGACTAAGCACAGATACGCAGTATTTT; CDR3: CAIRPGLSTDTQYF
size: -; J: TRBJ2-1; V: TRBV25-1; D: TRBD2; DNA: TGTGCCATGCTGGGACTAGCGGGAGGCGATGAGCAGTTCTTC; CDR3: CAMLGLAGGDEQFF
size: -; J: TRBJ2-7; V: TRBV11-3; D: -; DNA: TGTGCCAGCAGCTTGGGGGGATCCTACGAGCAGTACTTC; CDR3: CASSLGGSYEQYF
size: -; J: TRBJ2-1; V: TRBV14; D: TRBD2; DNA: TGTGCCAGCAGCCAAGTTCATCTCTGGACTAGCGGGAGCGATGAGCAGTTCTTC; CDR3: CASSQVHLWTSGSDEQFF
size: -; J: TRBJ1-3; V: TRBV11-1; D: -; DNA: TGTGCCAGCAGCTTATTCGCGGGGACCTCTGGAAACACCATATATTTT; CDR3: CASSLFAGTSGNTIYF
size: -; J: TRBJ2-3; V: TRBV5-1; D: TRBD2; DNA: TGCGCCAGCAGCCCTGGGACTAGCGCCCGTTTAGATACGCAGTATTTT; CDR3: CASSPGTSARLDTQYF
size: -; J: TRBJ1-2; V: TRBV20-1; D: -; DNA: TGCAGTGCTTGGGACATTGGCTACACCTTC; CDR3: CSAWDIGYTF
size: -; J: TRBJ2-7; V: TRBV5-4; D: TRBD1; DNA: TGTGCCAGCAGCGCCGAATGGGGGACAGGGTCCTACGAGCAGTACTTC; CDR3: CASSAEWGTGSYEQYF
size: -; J: TRBJ2-2; V: TRBV23-1; D: -; DNA: TGCGCCAGCAGCCACTTTGGGGGAGGCACCGGGGAGCTGTTTTTT; CDR3: CASSHFGGGTGELFF
size: few; J: TRBJ2-1; V: TRBV2; D: -; DNA: TGTGCCAGCAAATTCTCCGGCAGGGTGAATGAGCAGTTCTTC; CDR3: CASKFSGRVNEQFF
size: -; J: TRBJ1-3; V: TRBV12-5; D: -; DNA: TGTGCTCCGGGGAGCGCGATTGGAAACACCATATATTTT; CDR3: CAPGSAIGNTIYF
size: -; J: TRBJ2-4; V: TRBV7-2; D: -; DNA: TGTGCCACCCAGGGGGGTGAGGTGAACATTCAGTACTTC; CDR3: CATQGGEVNIQYF
size: -; J: TRBJ2-1; V: TRBV4-2; D: -; DNA: TGTGCCAGCAGCCAAGATTTAGCCGGTCCCTATGAGCAGTTCTTC; CDR3: CASSQDLAGPYEQFF
size: -; J: TRBJ2-6; V: TRBV5-4; D: -; DNA: TGTGCCAGCAGCCCAATCTCTGGGGCCAACGTCCTGACTTTC; CDR3: CASSPISGANVLTF
size: -; J: TRBJ2-6; V: TRBV2; D: TRBD2; DNA: TGTGCCAGCAGTGGTGCTAGCGGGAGGGCGCGAGGGGCCAACGTCCTGACTTTC; CDR3: CASSGASGRARGANVLTF
size: -; J: TRBJ1-2; V: TRBV19; D: -; DNA: TGTGCCAGTTTTGGAAATGGCTACACCTTC; CDR3: CASFGNGYTF
size: -; J: TRBJ1-2; V: TRBV3-1/TRBV3-2; D: -; DNA: TGTGCCAGCAGCCAATCCGAAACTAACTATGGCTACACCTTC; CDR3: CASSQSETNYGYTF
size: -; J: TRBJ2-7; V: TRBV28; D: TRBD1; DNA: TGTGCCAGCAGTTCCTACGGAACCGGGACAGGGATATACGAGCAGTACTTC; CDR3: CASSSYGTGTGIYEQYF
size: -; J: TRBJ1-5; V: TRBV19; D: -; DNA: TGTGCCAGTAGTATCCGGGCCCAGCCCCAGCATTTT; CDR3: CASSIRAQPQHF
size: -; J: TRBJ2-7; V: TRBV6-6; D: TRBD2; DNA: TGTGCCAGCACCCTAGCGGGAGAACCCGAGCAGTACTTC; CDR3: CASTLAGEPEQYF
size: once; J: TRBJ2-3; V: TRBV18; D: -; DNA: TGTGCCAGCTCACCACCGTTTGGCAGGCCCACAGATACGCAGTATTTT; CDR3: CASSPPFGRPTDTQYF
size: large; J: TRBJ2-7; V: TRBV7-6; D: TRBD1; DNA: TGTGCCAGCAGCTTCACCGGGACAGGACCCTCCGAGCAGTACTTC; CDR3: CASSFTGTGPSEQYF
size: -; J: TRBJ2-1; V: TRBV28; D: TRBD2; DNA: TGTGCCAGCAGTCTTAGCGGGAGGGCATACAATGAGCAGTTCTTC; CDR3: CASSLSGRAYNEQFF
size: once; J: TRBJ2-1; V: TRBV30; D: -; DNA: TGTGCCTGGAGTTGGAGTACCCGGGATGAGCAGTTCTTC; CDR3: CAWSWSTRDEQFF
size: once; J: TRBJ1-1; V: TRBV28; D: TRBD1; DNA: TGTGCCAGCCTAGGGGGCGTCCTAGGCACTGAAGCTTTCTTT; CDR3: CASLGGVLGTEAFF
size: -; J: TRBJ2-7; V: TRBV13; D: TRBD1; DNA: TGTGCCGGCAGCTCCGGGACAGGAGCCTACGAGCAGTACTTC; CDR3: CAGSSGTGAYEQYF
size: -; J: TRBJ1-5; V: TRBV28; D: TRBD1; DNA: TGTGCCAGCACCGAAAGGGGACAGGGCTATCAGCCCCAGCATTTT; CDR3: CASTERGQGYQPQHF
size: -; J: TRBJ2-2; V: TRBV28; D: -; DNA: TGTGCCAGCAGTTTAAACACCGGGGAGCTGTTTTTT; CDR3: CASSLNTGELFF
size: -; J: TRBJ2-1; V: TRBV2; D: -; DNA: TGTGCCAGCACGAGGGGCGATGAGCAGTTCTTC; CDR3: CASTRGDEQFF
size: -; J: TRBJ1-4; V: TRBV2; D: TRBD1; DNA: TGTGCCAGCGCCGGGACAGGGGCTGAAAAACTGTTTTTT; CDR3: CASAGTGAEKLFF
size: -; J: TRBJ2-1; V: TRBV7-3; D: TRBD2; DNA: TGTGCCAGCAGCCAGCACGGGGGAGGGGATGAGCAGTTCTTC; CDR3: CASSQHGGGDEQFF
size: -; J: TRBJ2-2; V: TRBV5-1; D: TRBD2; DNA: TGCGCCAGCAGCTCCGGACTAGCGGGAAGGAGGAGGACCGGGGAGCTGTTTTTT; CDR3: CASSSGLAGRRRTGELFF
size: -; J: TRBJ2-2; V: TRBV16; D: -; DNA: TGTGCCAGCAGCCAATCGACCGGACTCGCGAACACCGGGGAGCTGTTTTTT; CDR3: CASSQSTGLANTGELFF
size: -; J: TRBJ2-1; V: TRBV4-1; D: TRBD2; DNA: TGCGCCAGCAGCCAAGAGTCACTAGCGGGAGGCAATGAGCAGTTCTTC; CDR3: CASSQESLAGGNEQFF
size: -; J: TRBJ2-5; V: TRBV11-3; D: -; DNA: TGTGCCAGCGAGGGGAGGTTGGGGACCCAGTACTTC; CDR3: CASEGRLGTQYF
size: -; J: TRBJ2-5; V: TRBV11-3; D: -; DNA: TGTGCCAGCAGCTCCTCCGGGCGGGAGACCCAGTACTTC; CDR3: CASSSSGRETQYF
size: few; J: TRBJ1-6; V: TRBV2; D: -; DNA: TGTGCCAGCAGTGACGGCGGGATCACGGATTCACCCCTCCACTTT; CDR3: CASSDGGITDSPLHF
size: -; J: TRBJ2-7; V: TRBV5-1; D: TRBD1; DNA: TGCGCCAGCAGCTTGTTGAGTGTACAGGGGGCGGGCGAGCAGTACTTC; CDR3: CASSLLSVQGAGEQYF
size: -; J: TRBJ1-6; V: TRBV7-9; D: -; DNA: TGTGCCAGCAGCTTTTTGCAGGGTTCGTCACCCCTCCACTTT; CDR3: CASSFLQGSSPLHF
size: -; J: TRBJ2-5; V: TRBV30; D: -; DNA: TGTGCCTGGAACGGACAGAACCAAGAGACCCAGTACTTC; CDR3: CAWNGQNQETQYF
size: -; J: TRBJ2-5; V: TRBV5-1; D: -; DNA: TGCGCCAGCAGCTTGGCCGGGGAGACCCAGTACTTC; CDR3: CASSLAGETQYF
size: few; J: TRBJ1-4; V: TRBV2; D: TRBD1; DNA: TGTGCCAGCGGGGGACAGGGGGCCCTTGGTGAAAAACTGTTTTTT; CDR3: CASGGQGALGEKLFF
size: -; J: TRBJ2-6; V: TRBV30; D: TRBD2; DNA: TGTGCCTGGAGTGTACGGGGGGGCCGTGTCTCTGGGGCCAACGTCCTGACTTTC; CDR3: CAWSVRGGRVSGANVLTF
size: -; J: TRBJ2-7; V: TRBV28; D: TRBD2; DNA: TGTGCCAGCAGTTCCGGGACTAGCGGCGAGCAGTACTTC; CDR3: CASSSGTSGEQYF
size: -; J: TRBJ1-5; V: TRBV6-6; D: TRBD1; DNA: TGTGCCATTACAGGGGGTAGCAATCAGCCCCAGCATTTT; CDR3: CAITGGSNQPQHF
size: -; J: TRBJ1-4; V: TRBV2; D: -; DNA: TGTGCCAGCAGACGCAATGTATTGGCAACTAATGAAAAACTGTTTTTT; CDR3: CASRRNVLATNEKLFF
size: -; J: TRBJ1-1; V: TRBV19; D: TRBD1; DNA: TGTGCCAGTAGTATATTTTGGACAGGGGAGAGGGCTGAAGCTTTCTTT; CDR3: CASSIFWTGERAEAFF
size: -; J: TRBJ2-2; V: TRBV6-5; D: -; DNA: TGTGCCAGCATCGGGACGGTCACCGGGGAGCTGTTTTTT; CDR3: CASIGTVTGELFF
size: -; J: TRBJ2-7; V: TRBV3-1/TRBV3-2; D: -; DNA: TGTGCCAGCAGCCAAGATCTGACCGGGACACCATCCTACGAGCAGTACTTC; CDR3: CASSQDLTGTPSYEQYF
size: -; J: TRBJ2-5; V: TRBV5-4; D: -; DNA: TGTGCCAGCAGCTCCAAATTGGTGGGACTGGGCCTAGTTCCAGGGGAGACCCAGTACTTC; CDR3: CASSSKLVGLGLVPGETQYF
size: -; J: TRBJ1-1; V: TRBV7-9; D: -; DNA: TGTGCCAGCAGCTTAACTACAGATGCTAAGGAAGCTTTCTTT; CDR3: CASSLTTDAKEAFF
size: -; J: TRBJ1-1; V: TRBV27; D: -; DNA: TGTGCCAGCAGTTTATCGGTTAACACTGAAGCTTTCTTT; CDR3: CASSLSVNTEAFF
size: -; J: TRBJ2-5; V: TRBV11-2; D: TRBD2; DNA: TGTGCCAGCAGCCCCGGGACTAGCATCCTAGAGGGTGAGACCCAGTACTTC; CDR3: CASSPGTSILEGETQYF